This T cell receptor beta chain was recovered during a study of molecular identifiers for immune sequencing clone quantification. Study-wide points: Jurkat TCR RNA spiked in from one cell reportedly remained identifiable amid about a million naive cells.

This clonotype showed up many times. The antigen remains undetermined. V dropped 7 bases and J dropped 5; count of bases not matched to a gene: 3. The CDR3 has 12 residues. CDR1 is MNHEY and CDR2 is SMNVEV in the germline V gene (reference sequence). From roughly 21,000 to 960,000 sorted cells, naive CD8 libraries were generated with 10%, 30% or 50% RNA. Isolation of naive CD8 T cells was achieved by sorting on a CD8+CD4-CCR7+CD45RA+ phenotype. Bulk libraries came from a prior protocol with listed TCR primers. TCRdb reprocessed the PCR reads via MiXCR and lists one record per CDR3 protein. The repertoire has about 40,000 distinct CDR3 sequences, 24% of them found once; the top ten carry 0.85% to 1%.

The chain employs TRBV27 and TRBJ2-7, with 9 bases fitting TRBD1. The origin of this receptor is a human donor in good health. Some libraries in this study had Jurkat cell RNA spiked in. The sequencing input was naive CD8+ T cells from blood, with Jurkat cell RNA spiked in. Subset reported: FACS-sorted CD8+CD4-CCR7+CD45RA+ naive T cells. This CDR3 reads CASKDRGDEQYF. The DNA for the CDR3 is TGTGCCAGCAAAGACAGGGGGGACGAGCAGTACTTC.